This TCR beta chain was found in a study of blood T cell repertoires in COVID-19. The overall study: COVID-19 samples, acute and convalescent, were from the United States, Italy and Spain. Sources were T cells, B-cell-depleted T cells, or PBMCs; the material itself was cDNA or gDNA.

The sample holds one count of this clone. J gave up 14 bases and V 6 bases, and 7 bases lay outside the gene matches. This CDR3 has 12 residues. Germline-derived CDR1 and CDR2 are KGHSH and LQKENI. Original processing notes: The authors estimated nucleated cell counts from reference gene primer amplification. Sequencing used immunoSEQ multiplex PCR; TCRdb keeps in-frame clones, though not all of them. That table is the source of V, J and clone size, and D and trimming were worked out from the DNA. The sample holds 30,000 to 40,000 clones; around 90% are singletons and the top ten take 5.5% to 7.5%. The sample taken for sequencing was peripheral blood. The source of this sequence is a human donor in a cohort sampled during active COVID-19. This chain connects TRBV18 to TRBJ1-4; TRBD1 agrees at 9 bases. CDR3 bases: TGTGCCAGCTCCGTACAGGGGGCCAGTCTGTTTTTT. The encoded protein is CASSVQGASLFF.